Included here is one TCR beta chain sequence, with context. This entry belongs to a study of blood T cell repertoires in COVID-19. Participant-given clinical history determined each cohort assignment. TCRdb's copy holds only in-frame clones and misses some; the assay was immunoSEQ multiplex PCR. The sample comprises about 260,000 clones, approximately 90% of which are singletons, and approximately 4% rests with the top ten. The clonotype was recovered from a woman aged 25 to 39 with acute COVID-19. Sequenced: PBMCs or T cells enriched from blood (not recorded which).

The CDR3 nucleotides read TGTGCCAGCAGCCGCATAGGGACAGGGGAGACCGGGGAGCTGTTTTTT. Its protein product is CASSRIGTGETGELFF. The rearrangement joins TRBV4-2 to TRBJ2-2; 10 positions agree with TRBD1. Germline V gives CDR1 LGHNA, CDR2 YNFKEQ. The CDR3 has 16 amino acids. Germline trimming cut 4 bases from V and 5 bases from J; bases unmatched to any gene: 7.